This T cell receptor (beta chain) was sequenced during a study of monozygotic twins with cystic fibrosis. Study information: Roughly 3.3 micrograms of fragmented DNA underwent roughly 15 PCR cycles for library preparation. Regarding the study as a whole: Low clonality (median around 0.009) suggested a mostly naive repertoire. Unrelated CF individuals shared fewer identical clonotypes than monozygotic CF twins. J usage was most co-twin-similar in 8 of 16 pairs, V in 13.

Sequenced by immunoSEQ multiplex PCR; TCRdb stores in-frame clones only, minus some. This table has around 34,000 clones, about 92% appearing once. About this clone itself: Its antigen remains unidentified.

Sequences were obtained from blood. This TCR came from a girl aged 2-10 years with cystic fibrosis.

Here the CDR3 reads CASSSTSGGSGELFF. DNA for the CDR3: TGTGCCAGCAGTTCGACTAGCGGGGGATCCGGGGAGCTGTTTTTT. The rearrangement links TRBV7-9 to TRBJ2-2; 12 bases agree with TRBD2. This CDR3 is built from 15 residues. V was clipped by 6 bases and J by 6 bases; unmatched bases: 5. Germline V CDR1 and CDR2: SEHNR, FQNEAQ (reference sequence).